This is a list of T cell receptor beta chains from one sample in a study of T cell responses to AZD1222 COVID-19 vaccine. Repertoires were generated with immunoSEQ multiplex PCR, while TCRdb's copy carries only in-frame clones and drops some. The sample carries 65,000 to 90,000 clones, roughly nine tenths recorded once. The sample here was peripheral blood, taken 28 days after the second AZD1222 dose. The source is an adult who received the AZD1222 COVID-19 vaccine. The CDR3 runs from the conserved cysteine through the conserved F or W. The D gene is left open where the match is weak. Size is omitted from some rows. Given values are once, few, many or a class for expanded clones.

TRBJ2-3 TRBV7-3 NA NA CASSLVGGRGDTQYF TGTGCCAGCAGCTTAGTGGGGGGCCGAGGCGATACGCAGTATTTT
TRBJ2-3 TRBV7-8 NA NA CASSLDHLLQYF TGTGCCAGCAGCCTGGACCACCTGTTACAGTATTTT
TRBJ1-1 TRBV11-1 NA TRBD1 CASSFYGTAIEAFF TGTGCCAGCAGCTTTTATGGGACAGCGATTGAAGCTTTCTTT
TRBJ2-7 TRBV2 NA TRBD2 CASSEPTSGGYEQYF TGTGCCAGCAGTGAACCGACTAGCGGGGGCTACGAGCAGTACTTC
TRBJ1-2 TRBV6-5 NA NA CASSYNPDGGYTF TGTGCCAGCAGTTACAACCCCGATGGAGGCTACACCTTC
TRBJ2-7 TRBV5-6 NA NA CASSLGLAEYYEQYF TGTGCCAGCAGCTTAGGACTGGCGGAGTACTACGAGCAGTACTTC
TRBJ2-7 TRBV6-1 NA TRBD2 CASLAGTYEQYF TGTGCCAGCTTAGCGGGAACCTACGAGCAGTACTTC
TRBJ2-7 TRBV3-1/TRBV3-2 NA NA CASSPTGTSLEQYF TGTGCCAGCAGCCCCACCGGGACAAGCCTCGAGCAGTACTTC
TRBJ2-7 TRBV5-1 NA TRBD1 CASSLGGQGAYEQYF TGCGCCAGCAGCTTGGGGGGACAGGGGGCCTACGAGCAGTACTTC
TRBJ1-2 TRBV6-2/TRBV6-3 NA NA CASSYYGTNGYTF TGTGCCAGCAGTTATTACGGGACAAACGGCTACACCTTC
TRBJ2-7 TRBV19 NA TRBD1 CASEPGQGTYEQYF TGTGCCAGCGAACCGGGACAGGGCACTTACGAGCAGTACTTC
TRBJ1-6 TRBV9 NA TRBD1 CASSADRQGNSPLHF TGTGCCAGCAGCGCAGACCGACAGGGGAATTCACCCCTCCACTTT
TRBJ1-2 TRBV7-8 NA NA CASSATQGTVNYGYTF TGTGCCAGCTCCGCTACTCAGGGGACTGTTAACTATGGCTACACCTTC
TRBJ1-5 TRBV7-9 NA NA CASSKQGGQPQHF TGTGCCAGCAGTAAACAGGGAGGCCAGCCCCAGCATTTT
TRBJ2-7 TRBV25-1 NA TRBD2 CASRAGTSAHRTYEQYF TGTGCCAGCAGGGCGGGGACTAGCGCTCATCGTACCTACGAGCAGTACTTC
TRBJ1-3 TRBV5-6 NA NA CASRTLTGSNTIYF TGTGCCAGCAGGACCCTGACAGGTTCAAACACCATATATTTT
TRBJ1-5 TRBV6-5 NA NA CASRGGGTPNQPQHF TGTGCCAGTCGGGGGGGTGGCACCCCCAATCAGCCCCAGCATTTT
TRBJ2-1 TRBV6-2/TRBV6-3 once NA CASSYSGTSLNEQFF TGTGCCAGCAGTTACTCCGGGACCTCCCTCAATGAGCAGTTCTTC
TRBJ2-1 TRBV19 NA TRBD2 CASGLAGGNEQFF TGTGCCAGCGGACTAGCGGGAGGGAATGAGCAGTTCTTC
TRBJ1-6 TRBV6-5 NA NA CAAIPDGFSPLHF TGTGCCGCCATCCCCGATGGGTTTTCACCCCTCCACTTT
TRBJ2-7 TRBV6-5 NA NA CASSYERSSYEQYF TGTGCCAGCAGTTACGAAAGGAGCTCCTACGAGCAGTACTTC
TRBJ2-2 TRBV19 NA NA CASDRSGATGELFF TGTGCCAGCGACCGATCTGGGGCCACCGGGGAGCTGTTTTTT
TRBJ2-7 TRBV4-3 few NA CASSQGFGYEQYF TGCGCCAGCAGCCAAGGGTTTGGATACGAGCAGTACTTC